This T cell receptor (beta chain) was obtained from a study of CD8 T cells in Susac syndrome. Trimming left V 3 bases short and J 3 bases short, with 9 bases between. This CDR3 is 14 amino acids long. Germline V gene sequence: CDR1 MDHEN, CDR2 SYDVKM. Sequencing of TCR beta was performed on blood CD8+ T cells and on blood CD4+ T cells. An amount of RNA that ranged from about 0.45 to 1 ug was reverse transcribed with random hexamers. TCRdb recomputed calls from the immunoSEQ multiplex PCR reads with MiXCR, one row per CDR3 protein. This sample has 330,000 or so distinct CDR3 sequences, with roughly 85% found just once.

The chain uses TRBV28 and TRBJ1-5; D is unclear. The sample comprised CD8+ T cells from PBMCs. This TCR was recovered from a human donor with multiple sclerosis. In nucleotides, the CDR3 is TGTGCCAGCAGTTTCTCGGGTAACAATCAGCCCCAGCATTTT. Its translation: CASSFSGNNQPQHF.